A selection of T cell receptor beta chains follows, all from one sample in a study of T cell repertoires in cytomegalovirus infection. TCRdb redid the calling of the reads with MiXCR, one entry per CDR3 protein. Altogether around 310,000 distinct CDR3 sequences are present, under 35% being singletons, with the ten largest covering approximately 20%. These receptors lack a known antigen. Material: cultured PBMCs, obtained from culture after CMV antigen stimulation. The origin of the receptors is a human donor in good health (CMV status not recorded). Some clones in this sample may be carry-over from other donors' samples. The CDR3 runs from the conserved cysteine through the conserved F or W. D genes are given only for firm matches. A clone size is listed for some rows: how often the clone was seen (once, few, many), or a class if it is expanded.

J gene	clone size	D gene	CDR3 length	V gene	CDR3 DNA	CDR3 protein
TRBJ1-4	few	-	15	TRBV6-1	TGTGCCAGCAGTGAATGGCTGGGGGCCGGTGAAAAACTGTTTTTT	CASSEWLGAGEKLFF
TRBJ2-1	few	-	15	TRBV7-2	TGTGCCAGCAGCCATGTTGGGGGGAGGAACAATGAGCAGTTCTTC	CASSHVGGRNNEQFF
TRBJ2-7	few	-	15	TRBV20-1	TGCAGTGCTAGAGATGGACGCGAGGGGGCGGGGGAGCAGTACTTC	CSARDGREGAGEQYF
TRBJ2-7	-	TRBD2	15	TRBV5-1	TGCGCCAGCAGCTTGGCCGAACAGGCGGGGGGCGAGCAGTACTTC	CASSLAEQAGGEQYF
TRBJ2-4	-	-	14	TRBV12-5	TGTGCTAGTGGTTTGGCCCAAGATAGAGGCATTCAGTACTTC	CASGLAQDRGIQYF
TRBJ1-2	few	-	12	TRBV29-1	TGCAGCGTTGAAAGCGCAGGCTATGACTACACCTTC	CSVESAGYDYTF
TRBJ1-4	many	TRBD1	16	TRBV28	TGTGCCAGCAGATACCTACAGGGGGCAACTAATGAAAAACTGTTTTTT	CASRYLQGATNEKLFF
TRBJ2-4	-	-	13	TRBV7-8	TGTGCCAGCAGCTTAGGAGCCAAAAACATTCAGTACTTC	CASSLGAKNIQYF
TRBJ2-1	-	TRBD2	14	TRBV5-1	TGCGCCAGCAGCTTGGAACTAGCGGGATCGGAGCAGTTCTTC	CASSLELAGSEQFF
TRBJ1-1	few	-	14	TRBV6-2/TRBV6-3	TGTGCCAGCAGGGGGGCGCTCGGGAACACTGAAGCTTTCTTT	CASRGALGNTEAFF
TRBJ2-1	-	TRBD2	16	TRBV27	TGTGCCAGCAGTTCCGAGCGGGGGAGCTCCTACAATGAGCAGTTCTTC	CASSSERGSSYNEQFF
TRBJ1-1	few	-	16	TRBV7-8	TGTGCCAGCAGCTTAAAGAACGGACTGCCGAACACTGAAGCTTTCTTT	CASSLKNGLPNTEAFF
TRBJ2-5	few	TRBD1	14	TRBV3-1	TGTGCCAGCAGCACCGGGACAGGGGGCGAGACCCAGTACTTC	CASSTGTGGETQYF
TRBJ1-4	many	-	14	TRBV7-2	TGTGCCAGCAGCCCAACAGGGACGGGTGAAAAACTGTTTTTT	CASSPTGTGEKLFF
TRBJ1-4	-	-	14	TRBV7-4	TGTGCCAGCAAGACCGCGGAGAGGGATGAAAAACTGTTTTTT	CASKTAERDEKLFF
TRBJ2-4	few	-	15	TRBV27	TGTGCCAGCGCGGGGGCGGGACTAGCCAAAAACATTCAGTACTTC	CASAGAGLAKNIQYF
TRBJ2-3	many	-	16	TRBV13	TGTGCCAGCAGCAAGACTAGTGTGAGGGGAGCAGATACGCAGTATTTT	CASSKTSVRGADTQYF
TRBJ1-2	few	-	14	TRBV5-4	TGTGCCAGCAGCTTGCAAGGGAAGAACTATGGCTACACCTTC	CASSLQGKNYGYTF
TRBJ1-6	-	-	15	TRBV7-3	TGTGCCAGCAGCTCGTCCGGGTTTTATAATTCACCCCTCCACTTT	CASSSSGFYNSPLHF
TRBJ1-1	few	-	15	TRBV6-5	TGTGCCAGCTCCCTCGGGGGGGTGCTGAACACTGAAGCTTTCTTT	CASSLGGVLNTEAFF
TRBJ1-1	-	TRBD1	17	TRBV7-9	TGTGCCAGCAGCACGAGGGACAGGGGCGTCCTGAACACTGAAGCTTTCTTT	CASSTRDRGVLNTEAFF
TRBJ1-2	many	-	15	TRBV4-2	TGTGCCAGCAGCCCAAGTTGGGAGTTTAACTATGGCTACACCTTC	CASSPSWEFNYGYTF
TRBJ1-1	few	TRBD1	14	TRBV6-1	TGTGCCAGCAGACAAGGACAGGGACACACTGAAGCTTTCTTT	CASRQGQGHTEAFF
TRBJ1-6	-	-	15	TRBV7-9	TGTGCCAGCAGCTTAGAGGGGGGGGTGTCTTCACCCCTCCACTTT	CASSLEGGVSSPLHF
TRBJ2-3	few	TRBD2	16	TRBV6-6	TGTGCCAGCAGCACCGAGGGAGGGTTTGGCACAGATACGCAGTATTTT	CASSTEGGFGTDTQYF
TRBJ2-7	-	-	14	TRBV5-1	TGCGCCAGCAGCTTAGAACGGAGCTCCTACGAGCAGTACTTC	CASSLERSSYEQYF
TRBJ2-2	-	-	14	TRBV5-1	TGCGCCAGCAGCTTCACAGTGAGCACCGGGGAGCTGTTTTTT	CASSFTVSTGELFF
TRBJ2-1	-	-	14	TRBV7-8	TGTGCCAGCAGCTTACTCAGGGAAGCAGGTGAGCAGTTCTTC	CASSLLREAGEQFF
TRBJ2-1	few	-	15	TRBV6-1	TGTGCCAGCAGTGTAACAATCTCAGAGTACAATGAGCAGTTCTTC	CASSVTISEYNEQFF
TRBJ2-4	few	-	16	TRBV11-2	TGTGCCAGCAGCTTTCTGGTCGGACTCGGAATAAACATTCAGTACTTC	CASSFLVGLGINIQYF
TRBJ1-1	-	-	15	TRBV3-1	TGTGCCAGCAGCCGGACCCCGGGGGTGAACACTGAAGCTTTCTTT	CASSRTPGVNTEAFF
TRBJ2-5	-	-	16	TRBV3-1	TGTGCCAGCAGCCCACGAGGGCGCCTAAACCAAGAGACCCAGTACTTC	CASSPRGRLNQETQYF
TRBJ2-2	many	-	16	TRBV7-2	TGTGCCAGCAGCATGGACAGCTTTTTGAACACCGGGGAGCTGTTTTTT	CASSMDSFLNTGELFF
TRBJ1-4	-	TRBD1	15	TRBV12-3/TRBV12-4	TGTGCCAGCAGCCGGGCCCAGGGGGTGAATGAAAAACTGTTTTTT	CASSRAQGVNEKLFF
TRBJ1-1	few	TRBD1	13	TRBV10-2	TGCGCCAGCAAGGCAGGGGGAGACACTGAAGCTTTCTTT	CASKAGGDTEAFF
TRBJ1-6	-	-	15	TRBV7-2	TGTGCCAGCAGCTTAGTAGGGACACCCTATTCACCCCTCCACTTT	CASSLVGTPYSPLHF
TRBJ2-7	-	-	14	TRBV6-8	TGTGCCAGCAGTGGAGGTTTAGGGGGCTACGAGCAGTACTTC	CASSGGLGGYEQYF
TRBJ1-5	many	-	18	TRBV11-3	TGTGCCAGCAGCTTAGATAGGGCCGCGAAGGAATTCAATCAGCCCCAGCATTTT	CASSLDRAAKEFNQPQHF
TRBJ2-7	-	TRBD2	16	TRBV7-9	TGTGCCAGCAGCTCCCCTCTGGCGGGAGGAAGCCACGAGCAGTACTTC	CASSSPLAGGSHEQYF
TRBJ2-3	-	-	15	TRBV6-8	TGTGCCAGCAGTTACTCTGGGCAGACCACAGATACGCAGTATTTT	CASSYSGQTTDTQYF
TRBJ1-1	few	-	14	TRBV7-3	TGTGCCAGCAGCTCGGGAGGGCGGGACACTGAAGCTTTCTTT	CASSSGGRDTEAFF
TRBJ1-4	few	-	11	TRBV12-3/TRBV12-4	TGTGCCAGCAGCAAGAAGGAAAAACTGTTTTTT	CASSKKEKLFF
TRBJ2-5	few	-	13	TRBV7-3	TGTGCCAGCAGCTTGGGGCAAGAGTCGACCCAGTACTTC	CASSLGQESTQYF
TRBJ2-7	-	-	14	TRBV25-1	TGTGCCAGCAGTGATCCTAGCGCAGCCTACGAGCAGTACTTC	CASSDPSAAYEQYF
TRBJ1-4	-	TRBD1	15	TRBV4-1	TGCGCCAGCAGCCCCCAGGGACAGGTGGGGGAAAAACTGTTTTTT	CASSPQGQVGEKLFF
TRBJ1-1	-	-	16	TRBV10-3	TGTGCCATCAGTGAGTTCAGGGGAAAATTGAACACTGAAGCTTTCTTT	CAISEFRGKLNTEAFF
TRBJ1-2	-	-	15	TRBV7-9	TGTGCCAGCAGCTTAGCCAGAACCGCTAACTATGGCTACACCTTC	CASSLARTANYGYTF
TRBJ2-1	-	TRBD1	15	TRBV20-1	TGCAGTGCTCAACGGTCGGGACAGGGGGCGAATGAGCAGTTCTTC	CSAQRSGQGANEQFF